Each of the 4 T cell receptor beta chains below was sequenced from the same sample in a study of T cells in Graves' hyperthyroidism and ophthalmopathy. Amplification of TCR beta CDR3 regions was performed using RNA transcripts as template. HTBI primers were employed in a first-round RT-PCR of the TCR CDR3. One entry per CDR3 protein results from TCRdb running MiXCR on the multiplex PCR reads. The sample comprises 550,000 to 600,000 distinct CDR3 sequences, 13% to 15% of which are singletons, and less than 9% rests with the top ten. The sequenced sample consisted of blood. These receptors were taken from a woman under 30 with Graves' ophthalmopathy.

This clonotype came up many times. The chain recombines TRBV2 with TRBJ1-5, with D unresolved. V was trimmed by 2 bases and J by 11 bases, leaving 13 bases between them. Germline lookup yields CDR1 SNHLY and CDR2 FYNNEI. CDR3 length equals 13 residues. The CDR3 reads CASSEPPGVTQHF. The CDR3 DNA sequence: TGTGCCAGCAGTGAACCGCCCGGGGTGACCCAGCATTTT.

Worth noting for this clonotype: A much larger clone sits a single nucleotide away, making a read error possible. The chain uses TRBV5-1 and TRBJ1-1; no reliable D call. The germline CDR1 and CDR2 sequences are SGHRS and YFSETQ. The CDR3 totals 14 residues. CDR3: CASSLVRASTVAFF. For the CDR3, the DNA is TGCGCCAGCAGCTTGGTGCGGGCTAGCACTGTAGCTTTCTTT.

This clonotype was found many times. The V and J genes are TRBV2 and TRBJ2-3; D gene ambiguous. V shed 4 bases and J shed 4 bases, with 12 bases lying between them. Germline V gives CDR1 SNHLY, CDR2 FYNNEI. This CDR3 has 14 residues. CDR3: CASSGQRGPDTQYF. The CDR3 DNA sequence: TGTGCCAGCAGTGGCCAACGAGGACCAGATACGCAGTATTTT. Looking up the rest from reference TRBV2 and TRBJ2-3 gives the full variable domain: EPEVTQTPSHQVTQMGQEVILRCVPISNHLYFYWYRQILGQKVEFLVSFYNNEISEKSEIFDDQFSVERPDGSNFTLKIRSTKLEDSAMYFCASSGQRGPDTQYFGPGTRLTVL.

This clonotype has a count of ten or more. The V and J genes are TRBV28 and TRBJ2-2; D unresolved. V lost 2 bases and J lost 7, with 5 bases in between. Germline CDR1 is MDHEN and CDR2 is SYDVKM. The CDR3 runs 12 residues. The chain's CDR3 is CASSLASGELFF. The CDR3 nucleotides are TGTGCCAGCAGTTTAGCGAGCGGGGAGCTGTTTTTT.